The 28 T cell receptor beta chains presented below share a single source sample, sequenced in a study of prognosis after radiotherapy for stage I lung cancer. Genomic DNA served as the source from which two-round multiplex PCR generated TCR beta CDR3 amplicons. The first round of PCR was done with primers that matched each TRBV and TRBJ gene. TCRdb passed the multiplex PCR reads through MiXCR, listing each CDR3 protein once. The sample records fewer than 20,000 distinct CDR3 sequences, roughly 46% being singletons. The sequencing here drew on PBMCs, taken before or after stereotactic body radiation therapy (not recorded which). The receptors were sampled from a donor at least 50 years old with non-small cell lung cancer.

Many counts were recorded for this clonotype. This chain connects TRBV3-1 to TRBJ1-2; D perhaps matches TRBD1 (5 bases). V dropped 6 bases and J dropped 2 bases, with 13 bases sitting between them. The CDR3 contains 14 residues. The germline V gene encodes CDR1 LGHDT and CDR2 YNNKEL (reference sequence). CDR3 amino acids: CASRSGLTNYGYTF. CDR3 sequence (DNA): TGTGCCAGCAGGTCGGGACTGACAAACTATGGCTACACCTTC.

The chain links TRBV6-2 or TRBV6-3 to TRBJ2-1; a weak D match, TRBD1 (6 bases). The germline V gene encodes CDR1 MNHEY and CDR2 SVGEGT. Trimming took off 6 bases at V and 0 bases at J, with 15 bases between the two ends. The CDR3 consists of 16 residues. The CDR3 DNA reads as TGTGCCAGCAGATCTGAGGGACACCTCTCCTACAATGAGCAGTTCTTC. It yields the protein CASRSEGHLSYNEQFF.

This clonotype was recorded a few times. This sequence joins TRBV29-1 and TRBJ2-1; TRBD1 might be the D (5 bases). CDR3 length: 11 amino acids. Germline V lookup: CDR1 SQVTM, CDR2 ANQGSEA. V was shortened by 4 bases and J by 9 bases, with 10 bases between the two germline ends. For the CDR3, the DNA is TGCAGCGTTGCCTCAGGGCTTGAGCAGTTCTTC. Its protein is CSVASGLEQFF.

The chain carries TRBV6-9 and TRBJ1-2; D may be TRBD1 (6 bases). Germline V lookup: CDR1 MNHGY, CDR2 SVAAGI. V was trimmed by 3 bases and J by 4 bases, leaving 9 bases between them. The CDR3 length is 13 residues. In DNA form, the CDR3 reads TGTGCCAGCAGTTACCAGGGGCCCTATGGCTACACCTTC. Its protein is CASSYQGPYGYTF.

A single count supports this clonotype. The chain joins TRBV12-3 or TRBV12-4 to TRBJ1-4, with D possibly matching TRBD1 (5 bases). Between the trimmed V and J ends, which lost 4 bases and 6 bases, there was a span of 6 bases. CDR3 size: 12 residues. The CDR3 DNA reads TGTGCCAGCAGTTGGGGGGATGAAAAACTGTTTTTT. It encodes CASSWGDEKLFF.

Worth noting for this clonotype: A far larger clone differs by one base, so this is likely a read error. The V gene is TRBV6-5, the J gene TRBJ1-2; weak D call: TRBD1 (6 bases). Per germline, CDR1 MNHEY and CDR2 SVGAGI. V was cut by 7 bases and J by 6 bases, with 15 bases left in between. The CDR3 sequence is 13 residues long. The CDR3, as DNA: TGTGCCAGCATTGACTCGACAGGACATGGCTACACCTTC. Amino acid sequence: CASIDSTGHGYTF.

The chain combines TRBV6-2 or TRBV6-3 with TRBJ1-2; 7 nucleotides agree with TRBD1. Germline CDR1 MNHEY, CDR2 SVGEGT. The J segment lost 7 bases and the V segment lost 6 bases, leaving 8 bases of the junction unmatched. The CDR3 runs 13 residues. CDR3 nucleotide sequence: TGTGCCAGCAGCCCCAGGGGGGGCGCTGGCTACACCTTC. Amino acid sequence: CASSPRGGAGYTF.

As concerns this clonotype: A read error is possible here, since a much larger clone lies one base away. The chain couples TRBV30 to TRBJ1-1; the D gene is possibly TRBD1 (5 bases). In germline, CDR1 is GTSNPN, CDR2 SVGIG (reference sequence). The CDR3 loop spans 13 amino acids. The DNA for the CDR3 is TGTGCCTGGAATCAGCTCCGAGGGACTGGAGCTTTCTTT. This translates into CAWNQLRGTGAFF.

This clonotype was picked up many times. The chain is built from TRBV28 and TRBJ2-3, with 7 bases lining up with TRBD2. This CDR3 is built from 12 residues. After removal of 4 bases from V and 6 bases from J, the junction contained 1 base not matched to a gene. Germline V gene sequence: CDR1 MDHEN, CDR2 SYDVKM. For the CDR3, the DNA is TGTGCCAGCAGTTCCGGGAGGGATACGCAGTATTTT. Protein product: CASSSGRDTQYF.

This clonotype occurred many times. This chain connects TRBV28 to TRBJ2-3; D gene ambiguous. The CDR3 contains 14 residues. CDR1 is MDHEN and CDR2 is SYDVKM in the germline V gene. Trimming cost V 2 bases and J 0 bases, with 6 bases left between them. CDR3 DNA: TGTGCCAGCAGTTTAGTTAGTAGCACAGATACGCAGTATTTT. It codes for CASSLVSSTDTQYF.

At least ten counts were recorded for this clonotype. This chain joins TRBV20-1 and TRBJ2-2; the D call may be TRBD1 or TRBD2 (6 bases each). The V end was cut by 2 bases, the J end by 4 bases, with 11 bases between. This CDR3 is 14 amino acids long. In germline, CDR1 is DFQATT, CDR2 SNEGSKA (reference sequence). The DNA of the CDR3 is TGCAGTGCTAGACGGGGGCCGGGCACCGGGGAGCTGTTTTTT. Translation: CSARRGPGTGELFF.

This clonotype was seen repeatedly, ten times or more. The chain carries TRBV12-3 or TRBV12-4 and TRBJ2-3; TRBD2 is a possible D gene (6 bases). V was clipped by 8 bases and J by 3 bases, with 15 bases between them. The CDR3 contains 14 residues. Written as DNA, the CDR3 is TGTGCCAGCGTGATAGGGCGGGGAACAGATACGCAGTATTTT. It specifies CASVIGRGTDTQYF.

This clonotype was observed a single time. Given a far larger clone just one base away, this is likely a sequencing read error. This sequence joins TRBV27 and TRBJ1-6; D not resolved. The J call is uncertain, as TRBJ1-1 better fits the DNA end. The CDR3 extends over 12 amino acids. Germline CDR1 MNHEY, CDR2 SMNVEV (reference sequence). The CDR3 is CASIKLGTEAFF. CDR3 nucleotides: TGTGCCAGCATCAAGCTAGGCACTGAAGCTTTCTTT.

Remarks on this clonotype: A read error is likely here: a far larger clone is one base away. This chain joins TRBV6-6 and TRBJ2-2; TRBD2 agrees at 8 bases. Looked up from germline, CDR1 is MNHNY and CDR2 is SVGAGI (reference sequence). The CDR3 covers 16 residues. The V gene end was trimmed by 0 bases and the J gene end by 9 bases; junction bases not matched to a gene: 9. In DNA, the CDR3 is TGTGCCAGCAGTTACTCGAGCGGGAGTAATACCTGGGAGCTGTTTTTT. It specifies CASSYSSGSNTWELFF.

This clonotype was counted at least ten times. The chain uses TRBV19 and TRBJ1-2; perhaps TRBD1 as D (5 bases). V was clipped by 8 bases and J by 1 base, with 20 bases between them. Germline V gives CDR1 LNHDA, CDR2 SQIVND (reference sequence). The CDR3 totals 16 residues. CDR3 protein: CASALGGTSFNYGYTF. CDR3 bases: TGTGCCAGTGCCCTGGGGGGGACCTCATTTAACTATGGCTACACCTTC.

The CDR3 DNA follows: TGTGCCACCAGCCACGACAGGAGGGGAGGGACTGAAGCTTTCTTT. This translates into CATSHDRRGGTEAFF. The rearrangement joins TRBV24-1 to TRBJ1-1; possible D gene TRBD1, 6 bases. The CDR3 is 15 amino acids. V was shortened by 7 bases and J by 5 bases, with 19 bases between the two germline ends. Germline V gives CDR1 KGHDR, CDR2 SFDVKD.

This clonotype was recorded only once. At one of its ends the junction is not consistent with the germline gene, which may arise from a read error. This chain joins TRBV19 and TRBJ1-2, with 9 bases matching TRBD1. Germline V lookup: CDR1 LNHDA, CDR2 SQIVND (reference sequence). The CDR3 sequence is 16 residues long. Here the CDR3 reads CASSISTGTGRGGYTF. In DNA form, the CDR3 reads TGCGCCAGTAGTATATCAACCGGGACAGGGAGAGGAGGCTACACCTTC.

Regarding this clonotype: A much larger clonotype is one base distant, so this may be a read error. J is TRBJ2-5 and V is TRBV14, with D uncertain. The germline gives CDR1 SGHDN, CDR2 FVKESK. This CDR3 is built from 13 residues. V was trimmed by 4 bases and J by 5 bases, leaving 11 bases between them. The CDR3 spells CASSPSGWETQYF. CDR3 in DNA: TGTGCCAGCAGCCCGTCGGGCTGGGAGACCCAGTACTTC.

This clonotype came up many times. This may arise from a read error, as a much more abundant clone is one base away. The J gene is TRBJ1-5, the V gene TRBV2; 7 bases line up with TRBD1. The J segment lost 6 bases and the V segment lost 3 bases, leaving 5 bases of the junction unmatched. This CDR3 is built from 14 residues. Germline CDR1 and CDR2: SNHLY and FYNNEI. The CDR3: CASSDLGGSQPQHF. CDR3 DNA: TGTGCCAGCAGTGACCTAGGGGGCAGTCAGCCCCAGCATTTT.

This clonotype was counted a few times. This may be a read error: a much more frequent sequence differs by one nucleotide. This chain links TRBV5-1 with TRBJ2-3; 8 bases map to TRBD2. V shed 3 bases and J 1 base; nucleotides not matched to a gene: 10. The CDR3 is 17 amino acids. Germline lookup yields CDR1 SGHRS and CDR2 YFSETQ. The CDR3: CASSSPGPAGGTDTQYF. The CDR3 bases are TGCGCCAGCAGCTCCCCCGGACCAGCGGGAGGCACAGATACGCAGTATTTT.

Judged by abundance, this clonotype is medium-sized. The V and J genes are TRBV6-1 and TRBJ1-3; TRBD1 aligns across 11 bases. Germline V CDR1 and CDR2: MNHNS, SASEGT. This CDR3 region has 18 residues. V dropped 3 bases and J dropped 4; count of bases not matched to a gene: 11. CDR3 sequence: CASSENLGTGGFGNTIYF. The CDR3 region has the DNA TGTGCCAGCAGTGAGAACCTGGGGACAGGGGGTTTCGGAAACACCATATATTTT.

This clonotype appeared a few times. Being one base from a much bigger clone, this may be a read error. This chain joins TRBV7-6 and TRBJ1-6; D unclear. From germline, CDR1 is SGHVS and CDR2 FNYEAQ. This CDR3 region has 16 residues. V was clipped by 4 bases and J by 9 bases, with 19 bases between them. The chain's CDR3 is CASSSRPGPHGSPLHF. CDR3 bases: TGTGCCAGCAGCTCCCGACCAGGCCCCCATGGTTCACCCCTCCACTTT.

This clonotype came up once. Given a far larger clone just one base away, this is likely a sequencing read error. The chain has TRBV6-2 or TRBV6-3 and TRBJ1-6; 7 bases match TRBD1. This CDR3 contains 13 residues. Germline assignment: CDR1 MNHEY and CDR2 SVGEGT. Here the CDR3 reads CASAPGGNSPLQF. The CDR3 DNA is TGTGCCAGTGCCCCAGGGGGTAATTCACCCCTCCAATTT.

This clonotype turned up a few times. A much larger clone lies one base from this, so it may be a read error. V and J are TRBV12-3 or TRBV12-4 and TRBJ1-1, with 7 bases that match TRBD1. The length of the CDR3 is 13 residues. V shed 7 bases and J 5 bases; nucleotides not matched to a gene: 7. DNA for the CDR3: TGTGCCAGCATCCTGACAGGGACAACTGAAGCTTTCTTT. This sequence encodes CASILTGTTEAFF.

The chain is built from TRBV28 and TRBJ2-7; 9 nucleotides agree with TRBD1. The germline gives CDR1 MDHEN, CDR2 SYDVKM. J gave up 7 bases and V 8 bases, and 15 bases lay outside the gene matches. This CDR3 contains 15 residues. The CDR3 protein is CASRPGQGSGYEQYF. The CDR3 coding sequence is TGTGCCAGCCGGCCCGGACAGGGGTCGGGGTATGAGCAGTACTTC.

The chain carries TRBV7-8 and TRBJ1-3; D is ambiguous. Trimming took off 7 bases at V and 2 bases at J, with 15 bases between the two ends. The CDR3 spans 15 residues. Germline assignment: CDR1 SGHVS and CDR2 FQNEAQ. CDR3 amino acids: CASTPARVAGNTIYF. CDR3 DNA sequence: TGTGCCAGCACCCCCGCTAGGGTCGCTGGAAACACCATATATTTT.

In this sample, this clonotype turned up many times. The chain combines TRBV19 with TRBJ2-3; tentatively, D is TRBD1 (6 bases). The germline V gene has CDR1 LNHDA and CDR2 SQIVND (reference sequence). V lost 9 bases and J lost 2, with 21 bases in between. The CDR3 is 16 amino acids. The CDR3 DNA reads TGTGCCAGCACCTCAAGGGGTGGGGACAACACAGATACGCAGTATTTT. Translation gives CASTSRGGDNTDTQYF. The whole variable domain, filled in from reference TRBV19 and TRBJ2-3, reads DGGITQSPKYLFRKEGQNVTLSCEQNLNHDAMYWYRQDPGQGLRLIYYSQIVNDFQKGDIAEGYSVSREKKESFPLTVTSAQKNPTAFYLCASTSRGGDNTDTQYFGPGTRLTVL.

CDR3 in DNA: TGCGCCAGCGGGAGCTCCTACAATGAGCAGTTCTTC. Amino acid sequence: CASGSSYNEQFF. J is TRBJ2-1 and V is TRBV10-2; D perhaps matches TRBD2 (5 bases). CDR1 and CDR2 (germline): WSHSY, SAAADI. The CDR3 is made up of 12 amino acids. Deletions cut 8 bases from V and 0 bases from J, with 5 bases between.